This T cell receptor (beta chain) derives from a study of T cell repertoires in cytomegalovirus infection. Whole-study findings and limits: Summed frequency of shared TCR beta families picked out CMV carriers who also had the relevant HLA.

TCRdb reanalysed the reads using MiXCR and keeps one entry per CDR3 protein. Of roughly 990,000 distinct CDR3 sequences detected, around 30% appear once; the ten largest clones hold about an eighth. With respect to this clonotype: Its specificity is not known.

The CDR3 covers 12 residues. Losses at the gene ends were 10 bases for V and 7 bases for J; bases not matched to a gene: 3. Per the germline V gene, CDR1 is SGHVS and CDR2 is FNYEAQ. The starting material was cultured CD8+ T cells from PBMCs, obtained from culture after CMV antigen stimulation. This chain links TRBV7-6 with TRBJ2-2; 10 bases map to TRBD2. The sequence came from a human donor in good health (CMV status not recorded). Some clones in this sample may be carry-over from other donors' samples. The CDR3 spells CAILAGYGELFF. As DNA, the CDR3 is TGTGCCATACTAGCGGGGTACGGGGAGCTGTTTTTT.